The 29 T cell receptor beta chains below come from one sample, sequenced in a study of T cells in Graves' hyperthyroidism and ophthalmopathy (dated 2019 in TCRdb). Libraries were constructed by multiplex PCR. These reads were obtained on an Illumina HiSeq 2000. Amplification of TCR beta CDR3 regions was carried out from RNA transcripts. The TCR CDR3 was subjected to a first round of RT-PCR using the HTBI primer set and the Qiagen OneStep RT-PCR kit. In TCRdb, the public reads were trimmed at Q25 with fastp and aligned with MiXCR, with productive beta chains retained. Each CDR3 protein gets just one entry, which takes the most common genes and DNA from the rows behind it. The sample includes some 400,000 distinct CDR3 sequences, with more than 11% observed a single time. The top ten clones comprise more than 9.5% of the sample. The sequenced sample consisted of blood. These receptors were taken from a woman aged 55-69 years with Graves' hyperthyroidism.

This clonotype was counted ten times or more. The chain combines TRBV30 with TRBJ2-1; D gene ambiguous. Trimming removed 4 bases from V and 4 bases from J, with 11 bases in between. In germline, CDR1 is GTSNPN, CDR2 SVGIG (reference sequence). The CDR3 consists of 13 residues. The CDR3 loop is CAWKKGWYNEQFF. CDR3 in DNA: TGTGCCTGGAAAAAAGGGTGGTACAATGAGCAGTTCTTC.

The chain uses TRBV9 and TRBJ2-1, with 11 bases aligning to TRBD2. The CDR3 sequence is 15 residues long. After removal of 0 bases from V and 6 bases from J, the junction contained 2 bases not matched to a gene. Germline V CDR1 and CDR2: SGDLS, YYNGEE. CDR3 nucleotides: TGTGCCAGCAGCGTAGTTAGCGGGAGGGCCAATGAGCAGTTCTTC. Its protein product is CASSVVSGRANEQFF.

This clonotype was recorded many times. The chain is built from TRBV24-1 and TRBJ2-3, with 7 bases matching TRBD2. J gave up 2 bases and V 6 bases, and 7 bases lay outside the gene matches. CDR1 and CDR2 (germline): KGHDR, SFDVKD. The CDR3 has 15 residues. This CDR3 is CATSRASGNTDTQYF. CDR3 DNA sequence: TGTGCCACCAGTAGGGCTAGCGGAAACACAGATACGCAGTATTTT.

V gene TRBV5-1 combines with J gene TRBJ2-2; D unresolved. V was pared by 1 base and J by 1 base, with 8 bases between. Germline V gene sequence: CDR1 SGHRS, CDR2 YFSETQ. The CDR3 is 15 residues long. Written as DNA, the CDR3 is TGCGCCAGCAGCTTGAAGGGCGGGAACACCGGGGAGCTGTTTTTT. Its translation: CASSLKGGNTGELFF.

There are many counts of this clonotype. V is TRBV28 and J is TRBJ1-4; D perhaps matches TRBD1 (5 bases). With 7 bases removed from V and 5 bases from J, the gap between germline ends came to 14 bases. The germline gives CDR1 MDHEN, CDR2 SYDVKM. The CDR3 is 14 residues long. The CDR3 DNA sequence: TGTGCCAGCATCTCAGGGCAGTGGAATGAAAAACTGTTTTTT. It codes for CASISGQWNEKLFF.

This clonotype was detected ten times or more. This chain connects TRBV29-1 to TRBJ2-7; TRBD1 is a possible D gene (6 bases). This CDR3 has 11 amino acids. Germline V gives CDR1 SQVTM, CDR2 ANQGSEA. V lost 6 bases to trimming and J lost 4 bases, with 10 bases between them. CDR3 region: CSVTTGYEQYF. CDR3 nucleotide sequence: TGCAGCGTCACTACAGGGTACGAGCAGTACTTC.

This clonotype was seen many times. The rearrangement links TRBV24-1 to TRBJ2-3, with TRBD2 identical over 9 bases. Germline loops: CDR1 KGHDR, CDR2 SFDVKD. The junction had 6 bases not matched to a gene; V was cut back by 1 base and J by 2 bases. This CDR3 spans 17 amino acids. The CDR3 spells CATSDFWLAGSTDTQYF. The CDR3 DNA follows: TGTGCCACCAGTGATTTCTGGCTAGCGGGATCCACAGATACGCAGTATTTT.

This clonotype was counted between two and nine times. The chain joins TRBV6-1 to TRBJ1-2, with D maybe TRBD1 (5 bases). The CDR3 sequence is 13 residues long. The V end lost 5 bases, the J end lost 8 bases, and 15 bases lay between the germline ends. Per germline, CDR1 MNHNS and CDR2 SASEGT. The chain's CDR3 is CASSNGARQGYTF. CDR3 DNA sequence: TGTGCCAGCAGTAACGGGGCCCGCCAGGGCTACACCTTC.

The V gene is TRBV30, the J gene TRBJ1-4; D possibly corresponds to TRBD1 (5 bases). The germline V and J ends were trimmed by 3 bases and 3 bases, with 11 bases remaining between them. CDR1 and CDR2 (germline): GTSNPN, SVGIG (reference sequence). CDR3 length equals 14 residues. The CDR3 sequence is CAWRGRGSNEKLFF. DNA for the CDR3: TGTGCCTGGAGGGGACGGGGATCTAATGAAAAACTGTTTTTT.

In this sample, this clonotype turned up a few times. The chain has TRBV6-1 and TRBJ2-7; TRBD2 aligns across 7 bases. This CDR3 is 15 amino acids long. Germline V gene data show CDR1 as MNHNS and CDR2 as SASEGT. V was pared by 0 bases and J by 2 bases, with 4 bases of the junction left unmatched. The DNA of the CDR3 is TGTGCCAGCAGTGAAGCACCAGGGAGGGCCTACGAGCAGTACTTC. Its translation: CASSEAPGRAYEQYF.

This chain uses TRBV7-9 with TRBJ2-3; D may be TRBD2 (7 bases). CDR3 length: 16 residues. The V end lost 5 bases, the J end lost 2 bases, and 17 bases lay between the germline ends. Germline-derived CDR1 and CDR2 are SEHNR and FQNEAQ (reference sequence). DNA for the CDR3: TGTGCCAGCAGCCCAAGCCTGGCGGGGGCCACAGATACGCAGTATTTT. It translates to CASSPSLAGATDTQYF.

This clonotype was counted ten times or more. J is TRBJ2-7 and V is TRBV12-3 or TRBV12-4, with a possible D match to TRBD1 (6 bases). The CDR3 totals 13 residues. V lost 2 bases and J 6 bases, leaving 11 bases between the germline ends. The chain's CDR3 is CASSLYRVAEQYF. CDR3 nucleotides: TGTGCCAGCAGTTTATACAGGGTGGCCGAGCAGTACTTC.

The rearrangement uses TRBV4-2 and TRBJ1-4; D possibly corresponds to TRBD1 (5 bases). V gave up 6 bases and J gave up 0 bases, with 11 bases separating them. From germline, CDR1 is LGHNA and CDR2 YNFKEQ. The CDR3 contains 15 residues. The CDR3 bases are TGTGCCAGCAGTCCCCAGGGCGCAACTAATGAAAAACTGTTTTTT. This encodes CASSPQGATNEKLFF.

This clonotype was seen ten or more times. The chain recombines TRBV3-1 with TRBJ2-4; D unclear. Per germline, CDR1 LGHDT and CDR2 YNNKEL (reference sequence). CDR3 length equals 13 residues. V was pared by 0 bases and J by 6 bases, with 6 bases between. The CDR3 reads CASSQEDRNIQYF. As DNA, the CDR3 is TGTGCCAGCAGCCAAGAGGATCGAAACATTCAGTACTTC.

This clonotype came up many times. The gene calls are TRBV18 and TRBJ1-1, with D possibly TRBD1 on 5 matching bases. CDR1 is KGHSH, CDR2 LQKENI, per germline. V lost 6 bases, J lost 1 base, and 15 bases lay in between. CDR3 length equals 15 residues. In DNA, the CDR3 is TGTGCCAGCTCCCCCCTCGGGGCACCGAACACTGAAGCTTTCTTT. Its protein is CASSPLGAPNTEAFF.

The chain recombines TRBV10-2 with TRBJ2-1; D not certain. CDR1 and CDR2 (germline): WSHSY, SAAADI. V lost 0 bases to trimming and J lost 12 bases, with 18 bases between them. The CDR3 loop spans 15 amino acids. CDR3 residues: CASSESSRSTPLQFF. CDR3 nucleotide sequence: TGCGCCAGCAGTGAGTCGAGTAGGTCGACCCCTTTGCAGTTCTTC.

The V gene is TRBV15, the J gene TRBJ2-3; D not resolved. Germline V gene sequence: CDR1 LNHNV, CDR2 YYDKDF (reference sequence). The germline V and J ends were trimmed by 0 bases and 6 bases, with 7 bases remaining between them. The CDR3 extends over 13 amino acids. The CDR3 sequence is CATSRDRPDTQYF. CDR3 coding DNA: TGTGCCACCAGCAGAGATCGACCCGATACGCAGTATTTT.

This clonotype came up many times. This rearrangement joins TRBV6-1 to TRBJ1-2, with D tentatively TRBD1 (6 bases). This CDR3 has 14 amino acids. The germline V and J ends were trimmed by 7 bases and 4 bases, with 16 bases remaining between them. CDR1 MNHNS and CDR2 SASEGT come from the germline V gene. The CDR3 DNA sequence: TGTGCCAGCAAAATACCGGGGGCAGGCTATGGCTACACCTTC. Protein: CASKIPGAGYGYTF.

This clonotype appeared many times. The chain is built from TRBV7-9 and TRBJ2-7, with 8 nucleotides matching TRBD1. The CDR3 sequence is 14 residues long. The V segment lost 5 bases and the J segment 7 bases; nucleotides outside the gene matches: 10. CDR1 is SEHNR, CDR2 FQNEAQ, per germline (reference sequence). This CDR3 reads CASSPDRALGEQYF. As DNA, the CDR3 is TGTGCCAGCAGCCCGGACAGGGCCTTAGGGGAGCAGTACTTC.

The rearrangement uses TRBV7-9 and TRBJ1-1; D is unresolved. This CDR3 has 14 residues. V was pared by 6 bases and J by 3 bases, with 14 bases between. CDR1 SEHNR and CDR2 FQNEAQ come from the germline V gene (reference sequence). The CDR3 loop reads CASSLMLGYTEAFF. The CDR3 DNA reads TGTGCCAGCAGTCTTATGTTAGGCTACACTGAAGCTTTCTTT. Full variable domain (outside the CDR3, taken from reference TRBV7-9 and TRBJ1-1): DTGVSQNPRHKITKRGQNVTFRCDPISEHNRLYWYRQTLGQGPEFLTYFQNEAQLEKSRLLSDRFSAERPKGSFSTLEIQRTEQGDSAMYLCASSLMLGYTEAFFGQGTRLTVV.

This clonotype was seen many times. In nucleotides, the CDR3 is TGTGCCAGCAGCGGAGGATCCCGCACCGGGGAGCTGTTTTTT. As protein: CASSGGSRTGELFF. The chain joins TRBV2 to TRBJ2-2, with D perhaps matching TRBD2 (5 bases). The ends were cut back, 6 bases at V and 4 bases at J, with 12 bases in the middle. From germline, CDR1 is SNHLY and CDR2 FYNNEI. The CDR3 contains 14 residues.

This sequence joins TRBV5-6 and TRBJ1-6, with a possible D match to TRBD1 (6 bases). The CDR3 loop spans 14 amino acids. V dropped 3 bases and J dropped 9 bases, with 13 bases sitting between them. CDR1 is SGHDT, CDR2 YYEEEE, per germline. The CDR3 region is CASSSTGIASPLHF. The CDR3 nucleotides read TGTGCCAGCAGCTCTACAGGGATCGCTTCACCCCTCCACTTT.

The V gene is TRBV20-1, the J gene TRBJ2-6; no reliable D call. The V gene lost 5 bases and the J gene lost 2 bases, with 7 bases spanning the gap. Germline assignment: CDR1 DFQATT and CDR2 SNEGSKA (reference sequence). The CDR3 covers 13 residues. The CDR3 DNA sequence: TGCAGTGCTCTTCAGGCTGGGGCCAACGTCCTGACTTTC. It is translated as CSALQAGANVLTF.

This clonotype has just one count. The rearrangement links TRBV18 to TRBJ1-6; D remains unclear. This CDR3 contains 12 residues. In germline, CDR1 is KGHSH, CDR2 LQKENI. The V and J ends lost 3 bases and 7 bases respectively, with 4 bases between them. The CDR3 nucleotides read TGTGCCAGCTCACCGGCAAATTCACCCCTCCACTTT. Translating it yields CASSPANSPLHF.

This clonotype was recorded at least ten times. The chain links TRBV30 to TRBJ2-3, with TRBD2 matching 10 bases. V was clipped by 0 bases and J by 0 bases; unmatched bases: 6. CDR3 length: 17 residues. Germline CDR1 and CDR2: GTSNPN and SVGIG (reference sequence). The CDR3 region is CAWSVGASGRSTDTQYF. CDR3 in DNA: TGTGCCTGGAGTGTAGGCGCTAGCGGGAGAAGCACAGATACGCAGTATTTT.

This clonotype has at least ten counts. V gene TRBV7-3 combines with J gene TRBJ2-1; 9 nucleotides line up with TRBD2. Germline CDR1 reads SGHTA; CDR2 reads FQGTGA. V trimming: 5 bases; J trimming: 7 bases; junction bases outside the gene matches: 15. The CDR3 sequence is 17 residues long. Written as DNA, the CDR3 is TGTGCCAGCAGCCTTCGAAGTGGGACTAGCCTAGGGAATGAGCAGTTCTTC. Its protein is CASSLRSGTSLGNEQFF.

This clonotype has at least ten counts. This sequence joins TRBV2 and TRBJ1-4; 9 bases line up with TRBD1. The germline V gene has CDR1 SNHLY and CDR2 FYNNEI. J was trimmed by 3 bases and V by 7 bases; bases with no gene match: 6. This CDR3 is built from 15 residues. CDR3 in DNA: TGTGCCAGCATAGGACAGGGGCTGGCTAATGAAAAACTGTTTTTT. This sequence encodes CASIGQGLANEKLFF.

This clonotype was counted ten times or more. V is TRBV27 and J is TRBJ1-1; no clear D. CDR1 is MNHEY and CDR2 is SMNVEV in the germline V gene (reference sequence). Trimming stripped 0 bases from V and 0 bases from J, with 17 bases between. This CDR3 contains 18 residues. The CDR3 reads CASSLSGQLFIMNTEAFF. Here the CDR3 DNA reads TGTGCCAGCAGTTTATCAGGGCAGTTATTCATCATGAACACTGAAGCTTTCTTT.

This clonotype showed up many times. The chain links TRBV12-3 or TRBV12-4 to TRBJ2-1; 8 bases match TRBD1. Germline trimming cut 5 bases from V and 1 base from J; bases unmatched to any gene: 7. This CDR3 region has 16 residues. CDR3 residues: CASSPKDRVSYNEQFF. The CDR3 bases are TGTGCCAGCAGTCCTAAGGACAGGGTTTCCTACAATGAGCAGTTCTTC.